The source of this T cell receptor beta chain is a study of cytomegalovirus exposure and HLA in healthy donors. V was cut by 8 bases and J by 7 bases, with 15 bases left in between. CDR1 and CDR2 from the germline V gene are KGHSH and LQKENI. The CDR3 is 13 amino acids. This PCR relied on a set of 60 Vbeta primers and 13 Jbeta primers. TCRdb's copy holds only in-frame clones and misses some; the assay was immunoSEQ multiplex PCR. The sample includes roughly 100,000 clones, about 74% of them seen just once. Sequences were obtained from PBMCs. The receptor was derived from a male donor in good health and CMV-seropositive. The chain has TRBV18 and TRBJ1-5; D not certain. CDR3 bases: TGTGCCAGCAGCCGGGGATTTAGACAGCCCCAGCATTTT. It specifies CASSRGFRQPQHF.